This T cell receptor beta chain was found in a study of blood T cell repertoires in COVID-19. At the level of the study: From the United States, Italy and Spain came samples of acute and convalescent COVID-19.

CDR1 and CDR2 from the germline V gene are SGHVS and FNYEAQ. J gave up 6 bases and V 3 bases, and 2 bases lay outside the gene matches. The CDR3 has 14 amino acids. Per the study methods: Nucleated cell counts were estimated from reference gene primer amplification. The data were produced by immunoSEQ multiplex PCR, yet TCRdb's version contains in-frame clones alone and is incomplete. From that table come the V and J calls and clone size; the DNA was used to work out D and trimming. The sample has about 59,000 clones; approximately 80% are singletons. V and J are TRBV7-6 and TRBJ2-3; 11 bases are a match to TRBD2. Material for sequencing was peripheral blood. The sequence came from a man between 60 and 75 years old with acute or convalescent COVID-19. The CDR3 protein is CASSFLAGGDTQYF. The CDR3 DNA sequence: TGTGCCAGCAGCTTCCTAGCGGGAGGCGATACGCAGTATTTT.